The 32 T cell receptor beta chains below all came from one sample that was sequenced in a study of OX40 agonist ivuxolimab in advanced cancers. The method was immunoSEQ multiplex PCR; TCRdb's version includes in-frame clones alone and lacks a portion of them. The data hold tens of thousands of clones, with about 86% observed a single time. Sequences were derived from CD4+ or CD8+ T cells sorted from blood, sampled in a trial of the OX40 agonist ivuxolimab. The receptors were gathered from an adult with an advanced solid tumor such as melanoma, head and neck, liver or kidney cancer.

This rearrangement joins TRBV7-8 to TRBJ2-7; D is possibly TRBD1 (5 bases). CDR1 SGHVS and CDR2 FQNEAQ come from the germline V gene. The length of the CDR3 is 14 residues. Deletions cut 5 bases from V and 1 base from J, with 12 bases between. This chain's CDR3 is CASSPDSSSYEQYF. CDR3 nucleotides: TGTGCCAGCAGCCCTGACAGTTCTTCCTACGAGCAGTACTTC.

The chain links TRBV6-1 to TRBJ2-2; D gene ambiguous. This CDR3 has 13 amino acids. Trimming cost V 3 bases and J 8 bases, with 10 bases left between them. In germline, CDR1 is MNHNS, CDR2 SASEGT. CDR3 DNA sequence: TGTGCCAGCAGTGATCGTATCACGGGGGAGCTGTTTTTT. The encoded protein is CASSDRITGELFF.

The chain joins TRBV6-5 to TRBJ1-2; 7 bases fit TRBD1. CDR3 length: 13 residues. Losses at the gene ends were 8 bases for V and 3 bases for J; bases not matched to a gene: 6. Germline V lookup: CDR1 MNHEY, CDR2 SVGAGI. CDR3 nucleotide sequence: TGTGCCAGCGGCGACAGGGTAGACTATGGCTACACCTTC. Residues: CASGDRVDYGYTF.

The J gene is TRBJ2-7, the V gene TRBV28, with a weak D call TRBD1 (5 bases). This CDR3 has 13 residues. V lost 5 bases to trimming and J lost 4 bases, with 12 bases between them. Germline CDR1 is MDHEN and CDR2 is SYDVKM. CDR3 sequence reads: CASSLTGDYEQYF. CDR3 DNA sequence: TGTGCCAGCAGTCTCACAGGCGATTACGAGCAGTACTTC.

This clone came up many times. The chain uses TRBV29-1 and TRBJ1-1; D is perhaps TRBD1 (6 bases). The germline V and J ends were trimmed by 7 bases and 6 bases, with 12 bases remaining between them. The CDR3 covers 11 residues. Germline V gene lookup returns CDR1 SQVTM and CDR2 ANQGSEA. The CDR3, as DNA: TGCAGCGGGAGGGGGTCCGCTGAAGCTTTCTTT. Amino acid sequence: CSGRGSAEAFF. Based on the CDR3 plus reference TRBV29-1 and TRBJ1-1, the full variable domain is SAVISQKPSRDICQRGTSLTIQCQVDSQVTMMFWYRQQPGQSLTLIATANQGSEATYESGFVIDKFPISRPNLTFSTLTVSNMSPEDSSIYLCSGRGSAEAFFGQGTRLTVV.

The DNA of the CDR3 is TGTGCCAGCAGCCCTAATCCCGTAGGTACAGATACGCAGTATTTT. This codes for CASSPNPVGTDTQYF. V is TRBV27 and J is TRBJ2-3, with D unclear. Germline V CDR1 and CDR2: MNHEY, SMNVEV (reference sequence). This CDR3 is built from 15 residues. V dropped 6 bases and J dropped 3 bases, with 16 bases sitting between them.

The chain recombines TRBV19 with TRBJ1-1; 7 bases match TRBD1. The V segment lost 5 bases and the J segment 5 bases; nucleotides outside the gene matches: 5. Germline-derived CDR1 and CDR2 are LNHDA and SQIVND (reference sequence). The CDR3 runs to 13 residues. The CDR3 sequence: CASSPGTATEAFF. The CDR3 DNA is TGTGCCAGTAGTCCTGGGACAGCTACTGAAGCTTTCTTT.

This clone has more than one count but fewer than ten. This chain's CDR3 is CASSQDQGVIVGAFF. The CDR3 DNA reads as TGCGCCAGCAGCCAAGATCAGGGGGTTATAGTCGGAGCTTTCTTT. V gene TRBV4-1 combines with J gene TRBJ1-1; TRBD1 aligns across 7 bases. The CDR3 is made up of 15 amino acids. Germline loops: CDR1 MGHRA, CDR2 YSYEKL. The trim removed 0 bases at V and 10 bases at J, leaving 11 bases unmatched.

The J gene is TRBJ2-7, the V gene TRBV9; D ambiguous. The V end lost 0 bases, the J end lost 4 bases, and 14 bases lay between the germline ends. CDR1 and CDR2 (germline): SGDLS, YYNGEE. The CDR3 totals 15 residues. This CDR3 reads CASSVAEGSIYEQYF. The CDR3 DNA sequence: TGTGCCAGCAGCGTAGCGGAAGGGTCGATTTACGAGCAGTACTTC.

The rearrangement links TRBV29-1 to TRBJ2-2, with unresolved D. CDR1 SQVTM and CDR2 ANQGSEA come from the germline V gene. CDR3 size: 13 residues. The V and J ends lost 4 bases and 1 base respectively, with 7 bases between them. CDR3 DNA sequence: TGCAGCGTTGTTGGGGAGAACACCGGGGAGCTGTTTTTT. This translates into CSVVGENTGELFF.

V is TRBV6-1 and J is TRBJ1-2; 8 bases match TRBD1. The CDR3 spans 14 residues. Germline assignment: CDR1 MNHNS and CDR2 SASEGT. V shed 6 bases, J shed 8 bases, and the junction held 11 bases outside the gene matches. The CDR3 nucleotides read TGTGCCAGCAGGGACCGACAGGGGTCAAAGGGCTACACCTTC. It is translated as CASRDRQGSKGYTF.

This chain links TRBV4-1 with TRBJ2-1, with TRBD1 matching over 9 bases. This CDR3 comprises 15 residues. With V trimmed by 1 base and J by 8 bases, 6 bases remained unmatched. The germline CDR1 and CDR2 sequences are MGHRA and YSYEKL. Written as DNA, the CDR3 is TGCGCCAGCAGCCAAGGTATCGGGACAGGGCATGAGCAGTTCTTC. This encodes CASSQGIGTGHEQFF.

V and J are TRBV27 and TRBJ2-1; maybe TRBD1 (6 bases). The V gene's germline CDR1 is MNHEY and CDR2 SMNVEV (reference sequence). The V end lost 3 bases, the J end lost 6 bases, and 9 bases lay between the germline ends. This CDR3 region has 13 residues. The DNA of the CDR3 is TGTGCCAGCAGTTTGGGCAGGGGCAATGAGCAGTTCTTC. As protein: CASSLGRGNEQFF.

This rearrangement joins TRBV30 to TRBJ1-5; D might be TRBD1 (6 bases). Per the germline V gene, CDR1 is GTSNPN and CDR2 is SVGIG (reference sequence). Trimming pared 3 bases from V and 0 bases from J, leaving 18 bases between. This CDR3 contains 17 residues. CDR3 in amino acids: CAWRGRGATPSNQPQHF. The CDR3 DNA sequence: TGTGCCTGGAGGGGCAGGGGAGCCACCCCTAGCAATCAGCCCCAGCATTTT.

The rearrangement uses TRBV16 and TRBJ2-3; unclear D gene. This CDR3 is 15 amino acids long. The germline V gene has CDR1 KGHSY and CDR2 FQNENV. The V end lost 3 bases, the J end lost 0 bases, and 10 bases lay between the germline ends. The CDR3, as DNA: TGTGCCAGCAGCCATCTAGGACCCAGCACAGATACGCAGTATTTT. This encodes CASSHLGPSTDTQYF.

This clone was detected only once. The CDR3 nucleotides are TGTGCCAGCAGTTACTCGGGGACCTACGAGCAGTACTTC. Its protein is CASSYSGTYEQYF. The V gene is TRBV6-6, the J gene TRBJ2-5; D gene uncertain. Judging by the DNA end, TRBJ2-7 fits better; the J call may be wrong. CDR1 is MNHNY, CDR2 SVGAGI, per germline (reference sequence). The CDR3 has 13 residues.

The rearrangement uses TRBV27 and TRBJ2-5; D might be TRBD1 (5 bases). CDR3 length equals 15 residues. The germline V gene encodes CDR1 MNHEY and CDR2 SMNVEV (reference sequence). The V gene lost 5 bases and the J gene lost 0 bases, with 13 bases spanning the gap. CDR3 nucleotides: TGTGCCAGCAGTCCCTGGGGCTCAAACCAAGAGACCCAGTACTTC. This encodes CASSPWGSNQETQYF.

The chain is built from TRBV27 and TRBJ2-5; D is uncertain. CDR1 MNHEY and CDR2 SMNVEV come from the germline V gene (reference sequence). Trimming removed 3 bases from V and 5 bases from J, with 13 bases in between. The CDR3 runs 14 residues. The chain's CDR3 is CASSFGLTAETQYF. The CDR3 DNA is TGTGCCAGCAGTTTTGGGCTCACGGCGGAGACCCAGTACTTC.

The chain recombines TRBV19 with TRBJ1-1; 9 nucleotides agree with TRBD1. V lost 6 bases, J lost 3 bases, and 2 bases stayed unmatched. Germline V lookup: CDR1 LNHDA, CDR2 SQIVND (reference sequence). The CDR3 contains 13 residues. The CDR3 loop is CASRTGGDTEAFF. In DNA, the CDR3 is TGTGCCAGTAGAACAGGGGGCGACACTGAAGCTTTCTTT.

The rearrangement uses TRBV5-4 and TRBJ2-7, with D uncertain. With 3 bases removed from V and 4 bases from J, the gap between germline ends came to 5 bases. The CDR3 is made up of 11 amino acids. Germline V gene lookup returns CDR1 SGHNT and CDR2 YYREEE (reference sequence). The CDR3 nucleotides are TGTGCCAGCAGCTCCGGTTACGAGCAGTACTTC. Protein product: CASSSGYEQYF.

The genes are TRBV4-1 and TRBJ2-5, with D tentatively TRBD2 (6 bases). V lost 8 bases and J 1 base, leaving 17 bases between the germline ends. Germline assignment: CDR1 MGHRA and CDR2 YSYEKL. The CDR3 spans 15 residues. Here the CDR3 reads CASSSLRDFQETQYF. CDR3 sequence (DNA): TGCGCCAGCTCCTCCCTCCGGGACTTCCAAGAGACCCAGTACTTC.

The J gene is TRBJ2-7, the V gene TRBV9; D is unclear. Trimming took 0 bases from V and 3 from J, leaving 7 bases between them. Germline values: CDR1 SGDLS, CDR2 YYNGEE. The CDR3 covers 13 residues. The CDR3 nucleotides read TGTGCCAGCAGCGTAGGTATCGACTACGAGCAGTACTTC. Residues: CASSVGIDYEQYF.

V and J are TRBV7-9 and TRBJ2-7; 7 bases line up with TRBD2. The CDR3 is 14 amino acids. J was trimmed by 3 bases and V by 5 bases; bases with no gene match: 7. Per the germline V gene, CDR1 is SEHNR and CDR2 is FQNEAQ (reference sequence). The CDR3 loop reads CASSGEGFSYEQYF. The CDR3 DNA sequence: TGTGCCAGCAGCGGGGAGGGGTTTAGCTACGAGCAGTACTTC. The entire variable domain, with the rest obtained from reference TRBV7-9 and TRBJ2-7, is as follows: DTGVSQNPRHKITKRGQNVTFRCDPISEHNRLYWYRQTLGQGPEFLTYFQNEAQLEKSRLLSDRFSAERPKGSFSTLEIQRTEQGDSAMYLCASSGEGFSYEQYFGPGTRLTVT.

This clone was observed a few times. The chain links TRBV6-5 to TRBJ2-7; TRBD2 agrees at 8 bases. The germline gives CDR1 MNHEY, CDR2 SVGAGI. The V and J ends lost 2 bases and 1 base, in that order; junction bases with no gene match: 4. The CDR3 is 15 amino acids. CDR3: CASSYGGGLSYEQYF. CDR3 in DNA: TGTGCCAGCAGTTACGGCGGGGGGCTTTCCTACGAGCAGTACTTC.

The gene calls are TRBV4-1 and TRBJ1-4; D perhaps matches TRBD1 (6 bases). The CDR3 runs 14 residues. Trimming pared 1 base from V and 8 bases from J, leaving 11 bases between. CDR1 and CDR2 from the germline V gene are MGHRA and YSYEKL. Here the CDR3 DNA reads TGCGCCAGCAGCCAAGTACCAGGGGACGAAAAACTGTTTTTT. Its protein product is CASSQVPGDEKLFF.

The chain joins TRBV27 to TRBJ2-7; D might be TRBD1 (6 bases). Germline CDR1 and CDR2: MNHEY and SMNVEV (reference sequence). This CDR3 is built from 14 residues. Between the trimmed V and J ends, which lost 3 bases and 1 base, there was a span of 10 bases. The CDR3: CASSFLGQSYEQYF. The CDR3 bases are TGTGCCAGCAGTTTCCTAGGACAGTCCTACGAGCAGTACTTC.

The chain carries TRBV27 and TRBJ1-2; TRBD1 matches 12 bases. Unmatched junction bases numbered 12, after V lost 6 bases and J lost 4 bases. Per germline, CDR1 MNHEY and CDR2 SMNVEV (reference sequence). The CDR3 totals 17 residues. The CDR3 region is CASRSGTGGDLSYGYTF. As DNA, the CDR3 is TGTGCCAGCAGATCCGGGACAGGGGGCGACCTTAGCTATGGCTACACCTTC.

This clone has a single count. The chain employs TRBV6-5 and TRBJ1-1; D gene unclear. The V gene lost 11 bases and the J gene lost 4 bases, with 14 bases spanning the gap. The CDR3 loop spans 12 amino acids. Germline V lookup: CDR1 MNHEY, CDR2 SVGAGI. The CDR3 protein is CASGGVSTEAFF. The CDR3, as DNA: TGTGCCTCCGGCGGGGTTAGCACTGAAGCTTTCTTT.

By proportion, this clone is medium-sized. V is TRBV19 and J is TRBJ2-7, with 7 bases fitting TRBD1. CDR3 length: 13 amino acids. Per germline, CDR1 LNHDA and CDR2 SQIVND (reference sequence). V lost 5 bases and J lost 4; bases outside the gene matches: 5. The CDR3 is CASSDGQAYEQYF. For the CDR3, the DNA is TGTGCCAGTAGTGACGGACAGGCTTACGAGCAGTACTTC.

The CDR3 DNA is TGTGCCAGCAGCATTACTACTAGCGCCGATGAGCAGTTCTTC. It yields the protein CASSITTSADEQFF. The V gene is TRBV9, the J gene TRBJ2-1, with 7 bases lining up with TRBD2. The V and J ends lost 4 bases and 8 bases, in that order; junction bases with no gene match: 9. CDR3 length equals 14 residues. Germline-derived CDR1 and CDR2 are SGDLS and YYNGEE. Filled out from reference TRBV9 and TRBJ2-1, the complete variable domain reads DSGVTQTPKHLITATGQRVTLRCSPRSGDLSVYWYQQSLDQGLQFLIQYYNGEERAKGNILERFSAQQFPDLHSELNLSSLELGDSALYFCASSITTSADEQFFGPGTRLTVL.

This chain uses TRBV6-5 with TRBJ2-7; TRBD2 aligns across 8 bases. The germline V gene has CDR1 MNHEY and CDR2 SVGAGI. CDR3 length equals 15 residues. J gave up 2 bases and V 6 bases, and 9 bases lay outside the gene matches. CDR3 nucleotide sequence: TGTGCCAGCAGGCGACAACTAGCGGAACCCTACGAGCAGTACTTC. As protein: CASRRQLAEPYEQYF.

This rearrangement joins TRBV19 to TRBJ2-1; D remains ambiguous. This CDR3 comprises 12 residues. The V gene's germline CDR1 is LNHDA and CDR2 SQIVND (reference sequence). Trimming stripped 5 bases from V and 6 bases from J, with 8 bases between. The CDR3 DNA reads as TGTGCCAGTAGTGCAGCCCTCAATGAGCAGTTCTTC. Translation gives CASSAALNEQFF.